Detailed here is one T cell receptor (beta chain). Its antigen is not known. Other DNA sequences of this sample code for an identical CDR3. Time point in this sample: blood 4 weeks post-SBRT, at nephrectomy. The treatment: 15 Gy SBRT to primary tumor, nephrectomy 4 weeks later. Nephrectomy followed 15 Gy stereotactic body radiation by 4 weeks. The patient's renal cell carcinoma had clear cell pathology. This specimen comes from a study of radiation and T cells in renal cell carcinoma. Findings and caveats of the study: Without pretreatment biopsies, baseline tumor clonotype presence was undetermined.

Germline V gene data show CDR1 as SGDLS and CDR2 as YYNGEE. The CDR3 runs to 14 residues. The V end was cut by 0 bases, the J end by 2 bases, with 9 bases between. Method: immunoSEQ multiplex PCR; TCRdb's copy keeps in-frame clones and lacks some. The sample includes approximately 150,000 clones, 86% of them seen just once. The chain employs TRBV9 and TRBJ2-7; perhaps TRBD1 as D (6 bases). The receptor was isolated from a woman in her 50s with renal cell carcinoma. This sample comprised blood, obtained from a patient whose treatment included radiotherapy and nephrectomy. The CDR3 is CASSVGQGTYEQYF. CDR3 nucleotide sequence: TGTGCCAGCAGCGTAGGGCAGGGGACCTACGAGCAGTACTTC.